This T cell receptor (beta chain) was documented in a study of cytomegalovirus exposure and HLA in healthy donors. This clone was detected only a few times. Antigen unknown. With 60 Vbeta and 13 Jbeta primers, the PCR was carried out. Only in-frame clones appear in the TCRdb table, and some are missing; sequencing was by immunoSEQ multiplex PCR. The sample consists of some 150,000 clones, about a tenth of them appearing once. In germline, CDR1 is SEHNR, CDR2 FQNEAQ (reference sequence). CDR3 length: 13 residues. V lost 5 bases, J lost 5 bases, and 10 bases lay in between. Broader study findings: An analysis was carried out at a later point. It showed that HLA-associated TCR beta chains were more clonally expanded than equally common non-associated chains.

The sequenced sample was PBMCs. The clonotype originates from a male donor in good health and CMV-seronegative. The rearrangement links TRBV7-9 to TRBJ2-1; D uncertain. CDR3 region: CASSQTVHNEQFF. The DNA for the CDR3 is TGTGCCAGCAGCCAAACAGTCCACAATGAGCAGTTCTTC.